What follows describes a single TCR beta chain. The specificity of this receptor is unknown. Per-base quality was not reported, and no clone a single base away is much larger than it. This entry is derived from a study of cytomegalovirus exposure and HLA in healthy donors (TCRdb year 2017). Concerning the study at large: According to a later analysis, one platform produced both the 110 or so validation repertoires and the approximately 660 repertoires of the first cohort. Along with the roughly 670-subject first cohort, a separate validation cohort of over a hundred different subjects was used. The study aimed to test whether signatures of past pathogen exposure could be identified by cataloging public T cell receptors. The study combined high-throughput TCR immunosequencing, statistical association of individual TCRs with disease status, and machine learning to predict cytomegalovirus infection status.

Trimming removed 5 bases from V and 3 bases from J, leaving 13 bases between the germline ends. The CDR3 has 15 amino acids, counting the end cysteine and phenylalanine. Solely the CDR3 DNA is kept, with 45 bases framed from the first base. The germline V gene gives CDR1 as MNHNS and CDR2 as SASEGT. Donors formed part of the validation cohort, which comprised 120 subjects and was distinct from the first cohort of fewer than 750 subjects. The investigation overall reported the following: A few of the identified cytomegalovirus-associated TCR beta chains were confirmed in vitro to be specific for cytomegalovirus antigens. A later analysis lacked HLA typing for the validation cohort, so it scored co-occurrence in that cohort across all 110 or so repertoires. The classifier was reported to diagnose cytomegalovirus status with high specificity and sensitivity in both the original cohort and the validation cohort. Subsequent analysis determined that TCRs grouped into clusters in the first cohort also showed a tendency toward co-occurrence across the roughly 130 validation repertoires, and 90% to 95% of cluster scores exceeded 0. While some public TCRs were present in many individuals, most TCR sequences turned up only very rarely across donors. In the study, some 160 TCR beta chains were listed as associated with cytomegalovirus. It was suggested by the authors that the approach could potentially be generalized to other disease states and immunological phenotypes.

Library construction relied on the immunoSEQ multiplex PCR assay. The authors' analysis ran thus. A statistical classification framework was built for diagnosing cytomegalovirus status from the catalog of TCR beta chain sequences. The immuneACCESS repertoire file appears here via TCRdb, limited to in-frame rearrangements. These files lack a portion of the clones; in checked studies, under half of the deficit traces to unresolved V genes, and the cause of the others is not known. That table supplies the V and J calls and clone size; D and trimming were determined from the DNA. A total of some 290,000 clones appear in this sample, around 90% of them only once. Around 0.88% of the sample is taken by the ten largest.

The sequencing input was PBMCs. Here the chain combines TRBV6-1 and TRBJ1-4; TRBD1 might be the D gene, on 6 matching bases. The source of this sequence is a man aged 30-40 years in good health and CMV-seronegative. The sequenced DNA: TGTGCCAGCAGTACCCAGGGGAGAGCTAATGAAAAACTGTTTTTT. This is translated as CASSTQGRANEKLFF.